The 25 T cell receptor beta chains below come from one sample, sequenced in a study of cytomegalovirus exposure and HLA in healthy donors (dated by TCRdb to the late 2010s). Library creation used the immunoSEQ multiplex PCR assay. For the multiplex PCR, a mixture combining 60 forward primers for TCR Vbeta segments and 13 reverse primers for TCR Jbeta segments was used. The table comes from immuneACCESS by way of TCRdb, which keeps in-frame sequences with V and J called. Part of the clones is missing from these tables; in studies checked, under half for an unresolved V gene and the rest for unknown reasons. This sample holds 150,000 to 200,000 clones; about 80% were observed only once. 0.95% to 1.4% of the sample is in the top ten clones. Sequenced: PBMCs. These receptors were taken from a middle-aged woman in good health and CMV-seronegative.

V and J are TRBV4-3 and TRBJ1-1; D is uncertain. The germline CDR1 and CDR2 sequences are LGHNA and YSLEER. The CDR3 consists of 15 residues. V lost 0 bases and J 4 bases, leaving 12 bases between the germline ends. The DNA for the CDR3 is TGCGCCAGCAGCCAAGAAGTTCTGGAGGGCACTGAAGCTTTCTTT. Encoded protein: CASSQEVLEGTEAFF.

The rearrangement links TRBV29-1 to TRBJ2-5; no definite D call. Trimming removed 6 bases at V and 5 bases at J, with 10 bases between. CDR1 is SQVTM and CDR2 is ANQGSEA in the germline V gene. This CDR3 region has 11 residues. CDR3 sequence: CSVGAAETQYF. CDR3 nucleotides: TGCAGCGTAGGAGCAGCGGAGACCCAGTACTTC.

The chain has TRBV27 and TRBJ1-4; D gene unclear. The germline gives CDR1 MNHEY, CDR2 SMNVEV (reference sequence). The CDR3 loop spans 14 amino acids. The V end lost 6 bases, the J end lost 8 bases, and 16 bases lay between the germline ends. CDR3 residues: CASSPGSSWEKLFF. In DNA form, the CDR3 reads TGTGCCAGCAGCCCAGGAAGTTCTTGGGAAAAACTGTTTTTT.

The V gene is TRBV7-9, the J gene TRBJ1-4; a possible D gene is TRBD1 (5 bases). Germline CDR1 is SEHNR and CDR2 is FQNEAQ (reference sequence). The CDR3 contains 15 residues. Trimming left V 5 bases short and J 7 bases short, with 17 bases between. The CDR3 region is CASSRDGHLSEKLFF. In DNA, the CDR3 is TGTGCCAGCAGCCGCGACGGACACCTGAGTGAAAAACTGTTTTTT.

V usage is TRBV4-3 and J usage is TRBJ1-5, with D perhaps matching TRBD1 (6 bases). CDR1 and CDR2 from the germline V gene are LGHNA and YSLEER. The CDR3 is 17 residues long. V lost 4 bases and J 6 bases, leaving 22 bases between the germline ends. This CDR3 reads CASSPQYREGRRQPQHF. In DNA form, the CDR3 reads TGCGCCAGCAGCCCACAATACAGGGAAGGGCGTCGTCAGCCCCAGCATTTT.

J is TRBJ1-2 and V is TRBV19, with 9 bases that match TRBD1. Losses at the gene ends were 5 bases for V and 4 bases for J; bases not matched to a gene: 11. The CDR3 has 16 amino acids. CDR1 is LNHDA, CDR2 SQIVND, per germline (reference sequence). Written as DNA, the CDR3 is TGTGCCAGTAGTCCCTACCGGACAGGGGATACCTATGGCTACACCTTC. It encodes CASSPYRTGDTYGYTF. Together with reference TRBV19 and TRBJ1-2, the CDR3 gives the full variable domain: DGGITQSPKYLFRKEGQNVTLSCEQNLNHDAMYWYRQDPGQGLRLIYYSQIVNDFQKGDIAEGYSVSREKKESFPLTVTSAQKNPTAFYLCASSPYRTGDTYGYTFGSGTRLTVV.

This rearrangement joins TRBV9 to TRBJ2-1; 9 nucleotides match TRBD2. Germline values: CDR1 SGDLS, CDR2 YYNGEE. Trimming removed 1 base from V and 1 base from J; junction bases left unmatched: 0. The CDR3 has 15 amino acids. The CDR3 reads CASSVLAGSYNEQFF. The CDR3, as DNA: TGTGCCAGCAGCGTACTAGCGGGGTCCTACAATGAGCAGTTCTTC.

The chain has TRBV2 and TRBJ2-2, with D perhaps TRBD1 (6 bases). The germline gives CDR1 SNHLY, CDR2 FYNNEI. The length of the CDR3 is 15 residues. The ends were cut back, 7 bases at V and 0 bases at J, with 12 bases in the middle. The CDR3 loop reads CASKAGVTNTGELFF. In DNA, the CDR3 is TGTGCCAGCAAGGCAGGGGTCACGAACACCGGGGAGCTGTTTTTT.

CDR3 residues: CASSTGLALGDTQYF. CDR3 nucleotide sequence: TGTGCCAGCAGTACGGGACTAGCGTTAGGAGATACGCAGTATTTT. This chain connects TRBV27 to TRBJ2-3; 10 bases map to TRBD2. The CDR3 is 15 residues long. The V segment lost 5 bases and the J segment 5 bases; nucleotides outside the gene matches: 7. Germline V CDR1 and CDR2: MNHEY, SMNVEV (reference sequence).

This clone was seen a few times. V is TRBV10-2 and J is TRBJ2-1, with TRBD2 identical over 10 bases. Per the germline V gene, CDR1 is WSHSY and CDR2 is SAAADI. The CDR3 covers 15 residues. V was clipped by 4 bases and J by 1 base; unmatched bases: 1. The CDR3 DNA reads as TGCGCCAGCAGTGGTAGCGGGAGGTCCTACAATGAGCAGTTCTTC. This codes for CASSGSGRSYNEQFF.

The rearrangement uses TRBV27 and TRBJ2-1, with D tentatively TRBD1 (6 bases). The CDR3 length is 14 residues. The germline V gene has CDR1 MNHEY and CDR2 SMNVEV (reference sequence). Trimming removed 5 bases at V and 2 bases at J, with 10 bases between. CDR3 sequence reads: CASSVRDTYNEQFF. The CDR3 region has the DNA TGTGCCAGCAGTGTCCGGGACACCTACAATGAGCAGTTCTTC.

The chain is built from TRBV18 and TRBJ2-7; the match to TRBD2 covers 11 bases. Per germline, CDR1 KGHSH and CDR2 LQKENI. J gave up 5 bases and V 6 bases, and 6 bases lay outside the gene matches. The CDR3 covers 14 residues. In DNA form, the CDR3 reads TGTGCCAGCTCGATGCTAGCGGGAGGAAACGAGCAGTACTTC. Its translation is CASSMLAGGNEQYF.

J is TRBJ1-4 and V is TRBV10-3; D is uncertain. V dropped 3 bases and J dropped 5 bases, with 7 bases sitting between them. The CDR3 has 13 amino acids. Germline loops: CDR1 ENHRY, CDR2 SYGVKD. In nucleotides, the CDR3 is TGTGCCATCAGTGACCGCCAGAATGAAAAACTGTTTTTT. This encodes CAISDRQNEKLFF.

CDR3 amino acids: CASSRQGLADNEQFF. The CDR3, as DNA: TGCGCCAGCAGCCGACAGGGACTAGCTGACAATGAGCAGTTCTTC. The rearrangement uses TRBV4-1 and TRBJ2-1, with 9 bases fitting TRBD2. The CDR3 extends over 15 amino acids. V dropped 4 bases and J dropped 5; count of bases not matched to a gene: 6. Germline V gene data show CDR1 as MGHRA and CDR2 as YSYEKL.

The chain is built from TRBV5-6 and TRBJ1-5; a possible D gene is TRBD1 (5 bases). Germline V CDR1 and CDR2: SGHDT, YYEEEE. The CDR3 runs 17 residues. V lost 1 base, J lost 4 bases, and 18 bases lay in between. The CDR3 sequence: CASSLLGGAGGNQPQHF. The CDR3 coding sequence is TGTGCCAGCAGCTTGTTGGGAGGGGCAGGAGGAAATCAGCCCCAGCATTTT.

The chain carries TRBV21-1 and TRBJ2-4; the listed D gene, TRBD2, was not tested against the DNA. TRBV21-1 is described as a pseudogene. The CDR3 is 15 amino acids. This CDR3 reads CASSKGFGGKNIQYF. DNA for the CDR3: TGTGCCAGCAGCAAAGGCTTCGGGGGCAAAAACATTCAGTACTTC.

This clone showed up just a few times. V and J are TRBV7-2 and TRBJ2-1, with 11 bases lining up with TRBD2. This CDR3 comprises 15 residues. Losses at the gene ends were 2 bases for V and 7 bases for J; bases not matched to a gene: 4. Germline V gene data show CDR1 as SGHTA and CDR2 as FQGNSA. The CDR3: CASSLLLAGGNEQFF. DNA for the CDR3: TGTGCCAGCAGCTTACTATTAGCGGGAGGGAATGAGCAGTTCTTC. The full variable domain, with the rest looked up from reference TRBV7-2 and TRBJ2-1, is GAGVSQSPSNKVTEKGKDVELRCDPISGHTALYWYRQSLGQGLEFLIYFQGNSAPDKSGLPSDRFSAERTGGSVSTLTIQRTQQEDSAVYLCASSLLLAGGNEQFFGPGTRLTVL.

The rearrangement links TRBV27 to TRBJ1-2; D is ambiguous. Trimming took off 4 bases at V and 5 bases at J, with 17 bases between the two ends. The CDR3 is made up of 15 amino acids. Looked up from germline, CDR1 is MNHEY and CDR2 is SMNVEV (reference sequence). CDR3 nucleotides: TGTGCCAGCAGTTCTCCGGGCGGAGGAGAGTATGGCTACACCTTC. Translated, it gives CASSSPGGGEYGYTF.

The rearrangement uses TRBV11-3 and TRBJ1-4, with D perhaps matching TRBD1 (6 bases). V lost 5 bases to trimming and J lost 8 bases, with 15 bases between them. CDR1 SGHNT and CDR2 YENEEA come from the germline V gene. CDR3 length equals 14 residues. CDR3 nucleotides: TGTGCCAGCAGCAGAGGGGGTGGCTGGGAAAAACTGTTTTTT. Translating it yields CASSRGGGWEKLFF. The full variable domain, with the rest looked up from reference TRBV11-3 and TRBJ1-4, is EAGVVQSPRYKIIEKKQPVAFWCNPISGHNTLYWYLQNLGQGPELLIRYENEEAVDDSQLPKDRFSAERLKGVDSTLKIQPAELGDSAVYLCASSRGGGWEKLFFGSGTQLSVL.

Worth noting for this clone: At one of its ends the junction is not consistent with the germline gene, which may arise from a read error. This chain uses TRBV7-9 with TRBJ2-5, with 8 bases matching TRBD2. The CDR3 contains 15 residues. CDR1 and CDR2 from the germline V gene are SEHNR and FQNEAQ (reference sequence). The CDR3 here is CSSTTLREGRETQYF. DNA of the CDR3: TGTTCCAGCACTACTCTACGGGAGGGCCGGGAGACCCAGTACTTC.

The CDR3 spells CASSLERSGGTRFAQYF. DNA for the CDR3: TGTGCCAGCAGCTTAGAAAGGTCAGGGGGCACACGGTTTGCGCAGTATTTT. The chain uses TRBV7-9 and TRBJ2-3; 8 positions agree with TRBD1. Unmatched junction bases numbered 16, after V lost 1 base and J lost 10 bases. CDR1 SEHNR and CDR2 FQNEAQ come from the germline V gene (reference sequence). This CDR3 contains 17 residues.

This clone was detected once. This sequence joins TRBV7-3 and TRBJ2-1; TRBD2 agrees at 12 bases. This CDR3 has 15 residues. Germline-derived CDR1 and CDR2 are SGHTA and FQGTGA. V was clipped by 2 bases and J by 7 bases; unmatched bases: 3. As DNA, the CDR3 is TGTGCCAGCAGCTTACTACTAGCGGGAGGAAATGAGCAGTTCTTC. Translating it yields CASSLLLAGGNEQFF.

The chain recombines TRBV20-1 with TRBJ2-1; D is unclear. This CDR3 spans 11 amino acids. From germline, CDR1 is DFQATT and CDR2 SNEGSKA (reference sequence). V was trimmed by 7 bases and J by 3 bases, leaving 7 bases between them. CDR3 DNA sequence: TGCAGTGTAGTCGGCTACAATGAGCAGTTCTTC. Translation: CSVVGYNEQFF.

This clone was recorded a few times. The chain couples TRBV2 to TRBJ2-7, with D perhaps matching TRBD2 (5 bases). The CDR3 is 12 amino acids. With 10 bases removed from V and 3 bases from J, the gap between germline ends came to 13 bases. Germline values: CDR1 SNHLY, CDR2 FYNNEI. In nucleotides, the CDR3 is TGTGCCACCCGAAACGGGATCTACGAGCAGTACTTC. Protein: CATRNGIYEQYF.

The chain employs TRBV18 and TRBJ2-1; no definite D call. Germline CDR1 and CDR2: KGHSH and LQKENI. The ends were cut back, 7 bases at V and 9 bases at J, with 16 bases in the middle. The CDR3 runs 13 residues. The CDR3 region has the DNA TGTGCCAGCTTACCCGGAGTCCAAGGTGAGCAGTTCTTC. It codes for CASLPGVQGEQFF. The full variable domain, with the rest looked up from reference TRBV18 and TRBJ2-1, is NAGVMQNPRHLVRRRGQEARLRCSPMKGHSHVYWYRQLPEEGLKFMVYLQKENIIDESGMPKERFSAEFPKEGPSILRIQQVVRGDSAAYFCASLPGVQGEQFFGPGTRLTVL.